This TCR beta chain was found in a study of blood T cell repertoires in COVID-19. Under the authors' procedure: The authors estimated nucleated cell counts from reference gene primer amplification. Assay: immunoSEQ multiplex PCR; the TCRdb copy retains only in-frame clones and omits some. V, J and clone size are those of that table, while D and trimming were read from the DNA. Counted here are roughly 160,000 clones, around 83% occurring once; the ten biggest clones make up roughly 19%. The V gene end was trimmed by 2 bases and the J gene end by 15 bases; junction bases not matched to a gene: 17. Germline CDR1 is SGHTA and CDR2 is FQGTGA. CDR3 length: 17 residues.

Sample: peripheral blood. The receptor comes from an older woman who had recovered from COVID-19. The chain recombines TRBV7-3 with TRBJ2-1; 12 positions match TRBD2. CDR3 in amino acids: CASSLFVDPGLAGGMFF. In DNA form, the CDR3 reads TGTGCCAGCAGCTTATTTGTGGACCCGGGACTAGCGGGTGGGATGTTCTTC.